Listed here is a single TCR beta chain. V lost 6 bases to trimming and J lost 8 bases, with 20 bases between them. The CDR3 is 14 amino acids. CDR1 and CDR2 from the germline V gene are SQVTM and ANQGSEA. The table came from immunoSEQ multiplex PCR; TCRdb's copy has only in-frame clones and leaves some out. The sample lists hundreds of thousands of clones, over 60% occurring once. The data originate from a study of shared clonotypes between healthy human individuals. The receptor comes from a middle-aged woman in good health. Some clones in this sample may be carry-over from other donors' samples. J is TRBJ2-1 and V is TRBV29-1; D possibly matches TRBD1 or TRBD2 (6 bases each). Input material: PBMCs. CDR3 in amino acids: CSVGGPQKGDEQFF. CDR3 DNA sequence: TGCAGCGTGGGGGGCCCACAAAAGGGCGATGAGCAGTTCTTC.